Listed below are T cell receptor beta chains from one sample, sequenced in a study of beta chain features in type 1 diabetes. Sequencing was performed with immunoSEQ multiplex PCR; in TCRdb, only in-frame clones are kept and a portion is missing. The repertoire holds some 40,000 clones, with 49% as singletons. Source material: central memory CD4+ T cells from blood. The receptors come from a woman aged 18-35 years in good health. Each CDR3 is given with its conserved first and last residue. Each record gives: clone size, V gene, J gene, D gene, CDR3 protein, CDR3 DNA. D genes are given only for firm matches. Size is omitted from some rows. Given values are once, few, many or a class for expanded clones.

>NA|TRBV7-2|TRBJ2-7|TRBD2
CASTLLRGRTSYEQYF
TGTGCCAGCACCCTCCTTAGAGGGAGGACTAGCTACGAGCAGTACTTC
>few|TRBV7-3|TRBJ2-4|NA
CASSLAEGNIQYF
TGTGCCAGCAGCTTAGCGGAGGGAAACATTCAGTACTTC
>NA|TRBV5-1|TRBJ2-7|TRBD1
CASSRSDRGGEQYF
TGCGCCAGCAGCAGATCGGACAGGGGAGGAGAGCAGTACTTC
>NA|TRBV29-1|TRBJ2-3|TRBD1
CSVEIGQGDTQYF
TGCAGCGTTGAAATAGGACAGGGGGATACGCAGTATTTT
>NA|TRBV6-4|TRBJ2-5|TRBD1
CASSENRGETQYF
TGTGCCAGCAGCGAAAACAGGGGGGAGACCCAGTACTTC
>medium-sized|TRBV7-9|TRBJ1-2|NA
CASSFLQSDGYTF
TGTGCCAGCAGCTTCTTACAGTCCGATGGCTACACCTTC
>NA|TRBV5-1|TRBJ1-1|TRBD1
CASSPYRDRGGNTEAFF
TGCGCCAGCAGTCCCTACCGGGACAGGGGGGGGAACACTGAAGCTTTCTTT
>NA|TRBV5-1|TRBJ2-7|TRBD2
CASSWTLWAGDSYEQYF
TGCGCCAGCAGCTGGACCCTCTGGGCGGGGGACTCCTACGAGCAGTACTTC
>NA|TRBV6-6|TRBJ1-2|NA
CASRREGGGYTF
TGTGCCAGCAGAAGGGAAGGAGGTGGCTACACCTTC
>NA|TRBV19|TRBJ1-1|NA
CASSRADTEAFF
TGTGCCAGTAGTAGGGCTGACACTGAAGCTTTCTTT
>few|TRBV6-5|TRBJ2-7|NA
CASSSGGGYYEQYF
TGTGCCAGCAGTTCAGGCGGGGGCTACTACGAGCAGTACTTC
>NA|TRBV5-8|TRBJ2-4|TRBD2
CASSFREGSKNIQYF
TGTGCCAGCAGCTTCCGGGAGGGCTCCAAAAACATTCAGTACTTC
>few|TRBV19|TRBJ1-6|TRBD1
CASSSGTAQSSPLHF
TGTGCCAGTAGTTCCGGGACAGCCCAGAGTTCACCCCTCCACTTT
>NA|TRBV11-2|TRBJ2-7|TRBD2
CASSLGQTSGSYEQYF
TGTGCCAGCAGCTTAGGCCAGACTAGCGGGAGCTACGAGCAGTACTTC
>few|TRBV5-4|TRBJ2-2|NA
CASSLDRYTGELFF
TGTGCCAGCAGCTTGGACAGATACACCGGGGAGCTGTTTTTT
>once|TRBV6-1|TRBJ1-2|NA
CASSEEQGIGYTF
TGTGCCAGCAGTGAAGAGCAGGGGATAGGCTACACCTTC
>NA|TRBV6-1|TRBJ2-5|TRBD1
CASSSQKGAKTQYF
TGTGCCAGCAGTTCCCAAAAGGGGGCTAAGACCCAGTACTTC
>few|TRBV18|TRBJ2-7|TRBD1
CASSEGQGGSYEQYF
TGTGCCAGCTCGGAGGGACAGGGGGGATCCTACGAGCAGTACTTC
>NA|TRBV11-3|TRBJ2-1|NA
CASSLGAGNNEQFF
TGTGCCAGCAGCTTAGGCGCAGGGAACAATGAGCAGTTCTTC
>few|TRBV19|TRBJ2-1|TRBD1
CASSKIRDSYSNEQFF
TGTGCCAGTAGCAAAATCCGGGACAGCTACTCCAATGAGCAGTTCTTC
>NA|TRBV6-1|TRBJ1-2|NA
CASRAQGLQWGYTF
TGTGCCAGCAGAGCCCAGGGACTACAGTGGGGCTACACCTTC
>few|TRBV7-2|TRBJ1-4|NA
CASRRDRNNNEKLFF
TGTGCCAGCAGGCGCGACAGGAATAATAATGAAAAACTGTTTTTT
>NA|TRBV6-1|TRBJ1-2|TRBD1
CASSKGGQDSYGYTF
TGTGCCAGCAGTAAAGGGGGACAGGACTCCTATGGCTACACCTTC
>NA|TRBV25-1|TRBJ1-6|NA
CAVQGPNSPLHF
TGTGCCGTACAGGGACCTAATTCACCCCTCCACTTT
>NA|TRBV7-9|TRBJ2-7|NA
CASSLGDILLTEQYF
TGTGCCAGCAGCCTCGGGGACATTCTCCTAACCGAGCAGTACTTC
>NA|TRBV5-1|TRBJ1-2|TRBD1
CASSLGTGPYNSYGYTF
TGCGCCAGCAGCTTGGGGACAGGGCCGTACAACTCCTATGGCTACACCTTC
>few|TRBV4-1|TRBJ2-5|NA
CASSRLQGLETQYF
TGCGCCAGCAGCCGCCTACAGGGTCTGGAGACCCAGTACTTC
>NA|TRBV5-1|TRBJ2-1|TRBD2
CASSLAGGGHVSNEQFF
TGCGCCAGCAGCTTGGCCGGGGGGGGGCATGTTAGCAATGAGCAGTTCTTC
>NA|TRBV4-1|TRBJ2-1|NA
CASQKNSVREQFF
TGCGCCAGCCAAAAGAACAGTGTCCGTGAGCAGTTCTTC
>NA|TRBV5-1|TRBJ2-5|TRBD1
CASSLERQGIQYF
TGCGCCAGCAGCCTAGAACGACAGGGGATCCAGTACTTC
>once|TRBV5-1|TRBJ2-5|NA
CASSLAGAVETQYF
TGCGCCAGCAGCTTGGCGGGAGCAGTGGAGACCCAGTACTTC
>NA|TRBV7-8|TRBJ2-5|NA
CASRKEGGRHETQYF
TGTGCCAGCAGGAAAGAGGGGGGGAGGCACGAGACCCAGTACTTC
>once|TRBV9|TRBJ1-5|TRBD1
CASSEGTGRNQPQHF
TGTGCCAGCAGCGAGGGGACAGGGAGGAATCAGCCCCAGCATTTT
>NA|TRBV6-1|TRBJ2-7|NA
CASSDVGVRYEQYF
TGTGCCAGCAGTGATGTGGGAGTACGCTACGAGCAGTACTTC
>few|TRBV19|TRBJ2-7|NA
CASSPPTGPYEQYF
TGTGCCAGTAGCCCCCCCACGGGTCCCTACGAGCAGTACTTC
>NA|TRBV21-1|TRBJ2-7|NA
CATRGFETGVYEQYF
TGTGCCACCCGGGGATTCGAGACAGGAGTCTACGAGCAGTACTTC
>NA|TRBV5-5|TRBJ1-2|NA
CASSLSIRSDYGYTF
TGTGCCAGCAGCTTGTCGATCAGGTCCGACTATGGCTACACCTTC
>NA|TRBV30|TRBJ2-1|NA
CAWNSFNEQFF
TGTGCCTGGAATAGTTTCAATGAGCAGTTCTTC
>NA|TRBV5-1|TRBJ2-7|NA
CASSRTPGQRFYEQYF
TGCGCCAGCAGCAGGACACCGGGACAAAGGTTCTACGAGCAGTACTTC
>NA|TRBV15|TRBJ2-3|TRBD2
CATSSGGTASTDTQYF
TGTGCCACCAGCAGCGGGGGGACCGCGAGCACAGATACGCAGTATTTT
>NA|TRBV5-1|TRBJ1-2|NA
CASSLEFTDYGYTF
TGCGCCAGCAGCTTGGAGTTCACTGACTATGGCTACACCTTC
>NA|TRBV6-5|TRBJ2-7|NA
CASSYQRSSYEQYF
TGTGCCAGCAGTTACCAGAGGAGCTCCTACGAGCAGTACTTC
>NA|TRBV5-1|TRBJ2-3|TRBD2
CASSLVVSGMGSTDTQYF
TGCGCCAGCAGCTTGGTAGTTAGCGGGATGGGTAGCACAGATACGCAGTATTTT
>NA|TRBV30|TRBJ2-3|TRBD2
CAMDGGGADTQYF
TGTGCCATGGATGGCGGGGGGGCAGATACGCAGTATTTT
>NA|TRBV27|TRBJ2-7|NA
CASSLRAYYEQYF
TGTGCCAGTTCTCTCAGGGCCTACTACGAGCAGTACTTC
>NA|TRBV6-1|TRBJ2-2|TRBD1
CATEGQINTGELFF
TGTGCCACCGAGGGACAGATCAACACCGGGGAGCTGTTTTTT
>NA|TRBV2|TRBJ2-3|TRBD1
CASTGQRSTDTQYF
TGTGCCAGCACGGGACAGAGAAGCACAGATACGCAGTATTTT
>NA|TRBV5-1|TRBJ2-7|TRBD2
CASSWGGTSSSYEQYF
TGCGCCAGCAGCTGGGGGGGGACTAGTTCCTCGTACGAGCAGTACTTC
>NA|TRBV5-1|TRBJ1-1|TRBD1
CASSFSRQGAPLMNTEAFF
TGCGCCAGCAGCTTTTCGAGACAGGGGGCGCCTCTTATGAACACTGAAGCTTTCTTT
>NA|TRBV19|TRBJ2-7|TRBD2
CASSTLTSGRAWSYEQYF
TGTGCCAGTAGTACCTTGACTAGCGGGAGGGCGTGGTCCTACGAGCAGTACTTC
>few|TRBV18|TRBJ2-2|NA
CASSPFQVTGELFF
TGTGCCAGCTCACCATTTCAGGTCACCGGGGAGCTGTTTTTT
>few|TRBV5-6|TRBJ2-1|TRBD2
CASSTLGGGLSYNEQFF
TGTGCCAGCAGCACTCTCGGGGGGGGCCTCTCCTACAATGAGCAGTTCTTC
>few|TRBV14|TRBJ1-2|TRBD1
CASSPRTGVNYGYTF
TGTGCCAGCAGCCCTCGGACAGGAGTTAACTATGGCTACACCTTC
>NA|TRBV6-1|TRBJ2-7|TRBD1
CASSRDSTYEQYF
TGTGCCAGCAGCCGGGACAGTACCTACGAGCAGTACTTC
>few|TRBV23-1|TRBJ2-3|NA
CASSHKEITDTQYF
TGCGCCAGCAGTCACAAGGAGATCACAGATACGCAGTATTTT